The clone carrying this TCR beta chain was observed once. Its antigen is currently unknown. Profiled with immunoSEQ multiplex PCR; TCRdb holds only in-frame clones, not every one. Of a few million clones in the sample, 80% to 95% were seen once. The data originate from a study of shared clonotypes between healthy human individuals. Study conclusions and caveats: Shared clonotypes across all four donors exceeded non-shared ones in generation probability.

The CDR3 is 12 residues long. In germline, CDR1 is MDHEN, CDR2 SYDVKM. V lost 7 bases, J lost 4 bases, and 1 base stayed unmatched. The clonotype originates from a man between 18 and 29 years old in good health. Some clones in this sample may be carry-over from other donors' samples. The sample comprised naive CD4+ T cells from PBMCs. The subset: CD45RA+ positively selected. V and J are TRBV28 and TRBJ2-5; the match to TRBD1 covers 9 bases. CDR3 nucleotides: TGTGCCAGCACGACAGGGGGAGAGACCCAGTACTTC. This codes for CASTTGGETQYF.